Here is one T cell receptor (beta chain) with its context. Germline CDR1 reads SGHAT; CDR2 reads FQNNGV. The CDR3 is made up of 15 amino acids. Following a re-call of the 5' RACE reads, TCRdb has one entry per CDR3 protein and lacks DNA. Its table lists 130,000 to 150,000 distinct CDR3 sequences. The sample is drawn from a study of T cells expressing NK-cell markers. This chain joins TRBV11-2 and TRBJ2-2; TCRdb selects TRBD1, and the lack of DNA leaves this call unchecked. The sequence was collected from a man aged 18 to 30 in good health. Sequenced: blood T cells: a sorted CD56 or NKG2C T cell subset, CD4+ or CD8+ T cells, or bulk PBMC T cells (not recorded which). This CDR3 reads CASSLDPQGPWELFF.